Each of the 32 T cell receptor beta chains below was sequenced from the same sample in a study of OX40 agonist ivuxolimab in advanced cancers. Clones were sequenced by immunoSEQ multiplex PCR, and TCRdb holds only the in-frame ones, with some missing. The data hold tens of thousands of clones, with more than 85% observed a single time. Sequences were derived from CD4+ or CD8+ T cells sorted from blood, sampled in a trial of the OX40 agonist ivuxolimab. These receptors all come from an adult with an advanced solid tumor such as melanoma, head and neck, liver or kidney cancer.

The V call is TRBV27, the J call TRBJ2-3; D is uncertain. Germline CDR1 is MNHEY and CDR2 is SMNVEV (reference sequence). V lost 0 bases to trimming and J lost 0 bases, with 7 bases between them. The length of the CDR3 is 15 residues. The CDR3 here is CASSLSVASTDTQYF. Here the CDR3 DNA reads TGTGCCAGCAGTTTATCAGTAGCTAGCACAGATACGCAGTATTTT.

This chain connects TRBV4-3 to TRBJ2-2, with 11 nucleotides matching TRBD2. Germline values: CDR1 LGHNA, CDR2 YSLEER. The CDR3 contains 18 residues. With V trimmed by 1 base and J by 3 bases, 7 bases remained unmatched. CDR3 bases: TGCGCCAGCAGCCAAGTTGTTAGCGGGGGGGTTTACACCGGGGAGCTGTTTTTT. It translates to CASSQVVSGGVYTGELFF.

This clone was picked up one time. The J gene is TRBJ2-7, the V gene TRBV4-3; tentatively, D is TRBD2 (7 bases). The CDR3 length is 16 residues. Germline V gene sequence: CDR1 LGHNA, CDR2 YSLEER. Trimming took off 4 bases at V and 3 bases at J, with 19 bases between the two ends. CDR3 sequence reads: CASSPERGRAVYEQYF. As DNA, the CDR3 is TGCGCCAGCAGCCCAGAAAGGGGGAGGGCCGTCTACGAGCAGTACTTC.

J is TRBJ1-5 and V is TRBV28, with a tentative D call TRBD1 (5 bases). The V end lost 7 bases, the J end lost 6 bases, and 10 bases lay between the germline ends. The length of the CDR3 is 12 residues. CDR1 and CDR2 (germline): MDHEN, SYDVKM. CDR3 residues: CASTLGGQPQHF. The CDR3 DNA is TGTGCCAGCACTCTGGGGGGTCAGCCCCAGCATTTT. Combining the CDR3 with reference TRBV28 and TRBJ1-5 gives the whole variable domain DVKVTQSSRYLVKRTGEKVFLECVQDMDHENMFWYRQDPGLGLRLIYFSYDVKMKEKGDIPEGYSVSREKKERFSLILESASTNQTSMYLCASTLGGQPQHFGDGTRLSIL.

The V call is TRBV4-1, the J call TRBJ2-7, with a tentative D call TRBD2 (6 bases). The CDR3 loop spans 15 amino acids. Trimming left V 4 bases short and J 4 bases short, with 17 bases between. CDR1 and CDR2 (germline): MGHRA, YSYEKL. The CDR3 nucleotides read TGCGCCAGCAGCCCCGGATCCGGGAGTACATACGAGCAGTACTTC. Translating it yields CASSPGSGSTYEQYF.

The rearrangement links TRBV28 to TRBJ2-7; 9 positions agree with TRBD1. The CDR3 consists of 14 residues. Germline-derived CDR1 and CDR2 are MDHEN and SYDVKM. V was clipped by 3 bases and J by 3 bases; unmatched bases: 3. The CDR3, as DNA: TGTGCCAGCAGTTTTAAGGGACAGGGCTACGAGCAGTACTTC. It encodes CASSFKGQGYEQYF.

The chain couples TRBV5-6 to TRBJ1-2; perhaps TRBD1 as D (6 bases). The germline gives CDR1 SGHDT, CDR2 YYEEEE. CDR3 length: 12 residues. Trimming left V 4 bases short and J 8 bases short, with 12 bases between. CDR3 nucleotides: TGTGCCAGCAGCGTATACAGGGAAGGCTACACCTTC. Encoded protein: CASSVYREGYTF.

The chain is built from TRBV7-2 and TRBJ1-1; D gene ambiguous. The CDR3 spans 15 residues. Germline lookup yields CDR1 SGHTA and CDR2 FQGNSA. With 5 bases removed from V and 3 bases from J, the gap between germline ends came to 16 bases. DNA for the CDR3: TGTGCCAGCAGCGCGCGTCGGCAGCCTCACACTGAAGCTTTCTTT. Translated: CASSARRQPHTEAFF.

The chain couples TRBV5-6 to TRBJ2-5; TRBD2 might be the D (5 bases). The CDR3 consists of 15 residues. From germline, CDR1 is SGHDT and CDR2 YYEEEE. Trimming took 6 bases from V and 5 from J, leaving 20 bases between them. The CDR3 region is CASTSWRLALETQYF. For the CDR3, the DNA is TGTGCCAGCACCTCTTGGAGGCTAGCCCTTGAGACCCAGTACTTC. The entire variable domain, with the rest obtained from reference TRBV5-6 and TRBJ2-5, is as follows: DAGVTQSPTHLIKTRGQQVTLRCSPKSGHDTVSWYQQALGQGPQFIFQYYEEEERQRGNFPDRFSGHQFPNYSSELNVNALLLGDSALYLCASTSWRLALETQYFGPGTRLLVL.

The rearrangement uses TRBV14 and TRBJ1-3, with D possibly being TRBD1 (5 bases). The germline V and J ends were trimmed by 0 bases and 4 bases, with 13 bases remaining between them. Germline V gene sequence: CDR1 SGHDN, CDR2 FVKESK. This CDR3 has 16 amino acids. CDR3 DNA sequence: TGTGCCAGCAGCCAAGAAGGGTGGACAATCGGAAACACCATATATTTT. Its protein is CASSQEGWTIGNTIYF.

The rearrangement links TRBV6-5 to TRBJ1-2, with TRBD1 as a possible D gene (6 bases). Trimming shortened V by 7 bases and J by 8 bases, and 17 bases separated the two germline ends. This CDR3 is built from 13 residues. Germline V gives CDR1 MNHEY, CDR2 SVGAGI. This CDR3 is CASISRDTRGYTF. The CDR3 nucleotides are TGTGCCAGCATTAGCCGGGACACAAGAGGCTACACCTTC.

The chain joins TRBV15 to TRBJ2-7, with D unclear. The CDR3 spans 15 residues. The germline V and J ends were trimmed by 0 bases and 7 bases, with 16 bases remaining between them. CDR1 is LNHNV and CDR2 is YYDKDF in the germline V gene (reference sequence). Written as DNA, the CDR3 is TGTGCCACCAGCAGAGAGGAGAAGGGCTTTATGGAGCAGTACTTC. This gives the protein CATSREEKGFMEQYF. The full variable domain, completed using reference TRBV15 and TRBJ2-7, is DAMVIQNPRYQVTQFGKPVTLSCSQTLNHNVMYWYQQKSSQAPKLLFHYYDKDFNNEADTPDNFQSRRPNTSFCFLDIRSPGLGDTAMYLCATSREEKGFMEQYFGPGTRLTVT.

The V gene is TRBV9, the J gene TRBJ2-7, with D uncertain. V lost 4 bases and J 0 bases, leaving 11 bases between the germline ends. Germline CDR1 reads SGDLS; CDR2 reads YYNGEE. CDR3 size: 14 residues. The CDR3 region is CASSQAGSSYEQYF. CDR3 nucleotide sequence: TGTGCCAGCAGCCAGGCCGGGTCCTCCTACGAGCAGTACTTC. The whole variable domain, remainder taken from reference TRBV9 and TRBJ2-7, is DSGVTQTPKHLITATGQRVTLRCSPRSGDLSVYWYQQSLDQGLQFLIQYYNGEERAKGNILERFSAQQFPDLHSELNLSSLELGDSALYFCASSQAGSSYEQYFGPGTRLTVT.

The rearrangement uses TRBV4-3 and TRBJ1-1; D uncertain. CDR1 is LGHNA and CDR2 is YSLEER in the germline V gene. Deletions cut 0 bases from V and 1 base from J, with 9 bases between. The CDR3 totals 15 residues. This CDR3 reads CASSQDWTGNTEAFF. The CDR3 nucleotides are TGCGCCAGCAGCCAAGATTGGACCGGGAACACTGAAGCTTTCTTT.

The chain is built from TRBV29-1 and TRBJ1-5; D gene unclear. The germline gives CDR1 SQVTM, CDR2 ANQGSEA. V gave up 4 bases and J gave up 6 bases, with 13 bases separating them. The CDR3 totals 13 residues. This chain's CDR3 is CSVAKANGQPQHF. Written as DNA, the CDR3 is TGCAGCGTTGCCAAGGCGAACGGTCAGCCCCAGCATTTT. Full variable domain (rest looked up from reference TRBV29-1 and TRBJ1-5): SAVISQKPSRDICQRGTSLTIQCQVDSQVTMMFWYRQQPGQSLTLIATANQGSEATYESGFVIDKFPISRPNLTFSTLTVSNMSPEDSSIYLCSVAKANGQPQHFGDGTRLSIL.

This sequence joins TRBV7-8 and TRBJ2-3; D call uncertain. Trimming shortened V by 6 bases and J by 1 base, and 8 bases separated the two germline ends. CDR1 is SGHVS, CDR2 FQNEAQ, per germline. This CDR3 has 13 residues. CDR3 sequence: CASSGPRTDTQYF. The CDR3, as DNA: TGTGCCAGCAGTGGACCTCGCACAGATACGCAGTATTTT.

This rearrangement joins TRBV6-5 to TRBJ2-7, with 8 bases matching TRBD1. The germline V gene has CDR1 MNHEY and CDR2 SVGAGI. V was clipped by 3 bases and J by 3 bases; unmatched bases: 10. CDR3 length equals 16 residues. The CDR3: CASSYGDRTRYYEQYF. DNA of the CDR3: TGTGCCAGCAGTTATGGGGACAGGACACGCTACTACGAGCAGTACTTC.

In DNA form, the CDR3 reads TGTGCCAGCAAAGAAAGAGCGGGAGGGAACGAGCAGTTCTTC. Its translation is CASKERAGGNEQFF. The rearrangement uses TRBV7-2 and TRBJ2-1; 10 nucleotides match TRBD2. V lost 7 bases, J lost 10 bases, and 10 bases stayed unmatched. In germline, CDR1 is SGHTA, CDR2 FQGNSA. The CDR3 consists of 14 residues.

CDR3 loop: CASSLRAGEAFF. The CDR3 nucleotides are TGTGCCAGCAGTTTAAGGGCTGGTGAAGCTTTCTTT. The V gene is TRBV6-5, the J gene TRBJ1-1; D is uncertain. V lost 4 bases and J lost 7, with 10 bases in between. Germline values: CDR1 MNHEY, CDR2 SVGAGI. The CDR3 sequence is 12 residues long.

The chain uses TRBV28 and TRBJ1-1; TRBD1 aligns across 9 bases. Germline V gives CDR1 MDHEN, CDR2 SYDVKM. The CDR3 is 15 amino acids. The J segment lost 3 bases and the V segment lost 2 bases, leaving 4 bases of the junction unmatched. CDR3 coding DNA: TGTGCCAGCAGTTTAGACGGGGACAGGGACACTGAAGCTTTCTTT. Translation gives CASSLDGDRDTEAFF.

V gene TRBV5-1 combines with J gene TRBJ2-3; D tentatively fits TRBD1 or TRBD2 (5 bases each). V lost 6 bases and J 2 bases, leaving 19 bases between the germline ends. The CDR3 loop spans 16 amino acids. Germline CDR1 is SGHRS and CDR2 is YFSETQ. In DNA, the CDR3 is TGCGCCAGCACCTACCTTACGGGACGCCACACAGATACGCAGTATTTT. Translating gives CASTYLTGRHTDTQYF. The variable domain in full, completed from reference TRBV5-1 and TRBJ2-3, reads KAGVTQTPRYLIKTRGQQVTLSCSPISGHRSVSWYQQTPGQGLQFLFEYFSETQRNKGNFPGRFSGRQFSNSRSEMNVSTLELGDSALYLCASTYLTGRHTDTQYFGPGTRLTVL.

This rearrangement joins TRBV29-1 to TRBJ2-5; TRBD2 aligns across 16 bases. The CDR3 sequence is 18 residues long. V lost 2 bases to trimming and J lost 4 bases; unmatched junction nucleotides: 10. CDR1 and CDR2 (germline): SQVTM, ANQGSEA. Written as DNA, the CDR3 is TGCAGCGTTGAACCCCAGGGACTAGCGGGAGGGGATCGAGAGACCCAGTACTTC. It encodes CSVEPQGLAGGDRETQYF.

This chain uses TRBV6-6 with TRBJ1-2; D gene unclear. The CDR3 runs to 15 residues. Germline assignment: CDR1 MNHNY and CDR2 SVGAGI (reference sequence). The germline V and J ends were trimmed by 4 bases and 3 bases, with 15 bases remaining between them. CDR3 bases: TGTGCCAGCAGTTCCCCCTTAGCCGGAGACTATGGCTACACCTTC. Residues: CASSSPLAGDYGYTF.

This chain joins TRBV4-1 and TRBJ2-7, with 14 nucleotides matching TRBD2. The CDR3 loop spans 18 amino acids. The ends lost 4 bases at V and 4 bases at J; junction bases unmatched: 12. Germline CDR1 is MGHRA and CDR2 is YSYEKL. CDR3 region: CASSLEPGLAGEGYEQYF. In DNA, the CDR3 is TGCGCCAGCAGCCTTGAACCGGGACTAGCGGGAGAGGGATACGAGCAGTACTTC.

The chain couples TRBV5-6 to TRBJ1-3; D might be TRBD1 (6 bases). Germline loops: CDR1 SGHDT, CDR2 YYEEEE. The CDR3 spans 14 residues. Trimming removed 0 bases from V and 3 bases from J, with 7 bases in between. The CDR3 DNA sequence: TGTGCCAGCAGCTTGGTACAGGGTGGAAACACCATATATTTT. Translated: CASSLVQGGNTIYF.

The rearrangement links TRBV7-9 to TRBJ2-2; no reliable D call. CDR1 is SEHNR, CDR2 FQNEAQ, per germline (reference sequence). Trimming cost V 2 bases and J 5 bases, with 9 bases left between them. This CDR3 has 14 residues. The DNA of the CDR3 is TGTGCCAGCAGCTTAAATTTGGGAACCGGGGAGCTGTTTTTT. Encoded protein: CASSLNLGTGELFF.

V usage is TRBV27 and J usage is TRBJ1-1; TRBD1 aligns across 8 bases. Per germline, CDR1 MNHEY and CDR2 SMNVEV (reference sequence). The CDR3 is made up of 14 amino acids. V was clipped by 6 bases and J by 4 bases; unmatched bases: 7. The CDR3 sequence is CASSDGQGGTEAFF. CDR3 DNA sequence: TGTGCCAGCAGCGACGGACAGGGAGGCACTGAAGCTTTCTTT.

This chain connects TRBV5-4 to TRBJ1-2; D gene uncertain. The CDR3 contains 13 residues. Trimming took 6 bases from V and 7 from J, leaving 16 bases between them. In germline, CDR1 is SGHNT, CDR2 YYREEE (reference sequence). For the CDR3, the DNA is TGTGCCAGCACCCCGGGTGAGGCAGGTGGCTACACCTTC. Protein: CASTPGEAGGYTF.

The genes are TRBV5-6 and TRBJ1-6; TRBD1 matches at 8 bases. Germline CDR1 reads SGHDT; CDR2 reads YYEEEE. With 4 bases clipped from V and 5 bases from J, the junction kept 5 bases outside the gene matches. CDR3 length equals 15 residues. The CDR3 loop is CASSPDRANNSPLHF. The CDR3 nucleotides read TGTGCCAGCAGCCCGGACAGGGCGAATAATTCACCCCTCCACTTT.

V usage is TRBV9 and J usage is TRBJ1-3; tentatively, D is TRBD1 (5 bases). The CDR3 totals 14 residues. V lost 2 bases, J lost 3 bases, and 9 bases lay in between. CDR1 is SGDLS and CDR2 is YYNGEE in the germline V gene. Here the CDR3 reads CASSVEGNGNTIYF. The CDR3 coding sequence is TGTGCCAGCAGCGTCGAGGGGAATGGAAACACCATATATTTT.

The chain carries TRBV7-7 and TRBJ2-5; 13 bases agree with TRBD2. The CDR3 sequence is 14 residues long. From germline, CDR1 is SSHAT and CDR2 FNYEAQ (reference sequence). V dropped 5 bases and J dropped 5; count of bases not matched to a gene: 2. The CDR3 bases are TGTGCCAGCAGCGCGGGACTAGCGGGGGAGACCCAGTACTTC. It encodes CASSAGLAGETQYF.

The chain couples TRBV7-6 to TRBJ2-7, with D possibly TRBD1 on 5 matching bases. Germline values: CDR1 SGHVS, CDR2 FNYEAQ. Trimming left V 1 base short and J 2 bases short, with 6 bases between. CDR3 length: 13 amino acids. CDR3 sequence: CASSLGQPYEQYF. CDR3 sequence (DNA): TGTGCCAGCAGCTTAGGACAGCCCTACGAGCAGTACTTC. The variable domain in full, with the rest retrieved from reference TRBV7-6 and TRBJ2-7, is GAGVSQSPRYKVTKRGQDVALRCDPISGHVSLYWYRQALGQGPEFLTYFNYEAQQDKSGLPNDRFSAERPEGSISTLTIQRTEQRDSAMYRCASSLGQPYEQYFGPGTRLTVT.